Here is one T cell receptor beta chain with its context. Its specific antigen is unknown. This sequence may be a read error, since a much larger clone differs from it by one base. Trimming removed 7 bases from V and 13 bases from J; the gene matches leave 13 bases unexplained. CDR1 and CDR2, looked up from the germline V gene (reference sequence), are DFQATT and SNEGSKA. Measured from the cysteine to the phenylalanine, the CDR3 is 12 residues long. Only the CDR3 DNA stays, 36 bases, in frame from base 1. This specimen belongs to a study of blood T cells in healthy people across ages (dated by TCRdb to the mid-2010s). A note on the overall study: Template switching captured roughly one uniquely barcoded TCR beta cDNA molecule per two T cells in model experiments. Using deep sequencing normalized with unique cDNA molecular identifiers, the study measured how TCR beta repertoire diversity changes with age. The donors were split into four age groups: young (average around 16 years), middle-aged (roughly 39), aged (about 62) and long-lived (approximately 80). To avoid experimental bias, donors of different ages were spread randomly across the sequencing lanes. Two additional independent replicas of 1 million unique cDNA reads from the same blood draw were analyzed for two donors (one aged 18 to 30 and one aged 80 or older). The investigation overall reported the following: Observed TCR beta diversity per million T cells fell roughly linearly with age, and a significant reduction was already apparent by age approximately 40. Total diversity estimates from one million sequenced T cells were considered lower bounds and underestimates. Compared with the aged group, the long-lived group had more naive CD4+ T cells, fewer expanded clones and increased TCR diversity, suggesting age selection. Donor CMV infection status was unknown, potentially confounding age-related changes in expanded clonotypes. Observed TCR beta diversity correlated strongly with the percentage of naive T cells measured by flow cytometry. Bulk unsorted PBMC profiling prevented conclusive comparison of naive and antigen-experienced compartments.

Receptors were amplified or captured by 5' RACE. Sequencing was carried out with an Illumina HiSeq 2500. A second PCR of 7 to 11 cycles was performed with a sample-barcoded 5' primer and a J-beta primer mix. A unique molecular identifier was introduced onto each TCR beta cDNA molecule by a template-switch 5' adaptor carrying 12 random nucleotides. Each sample yielded at least 3 million CDR3-containing paired-end reads. All of the RNA was converted into first-strand cDNA using the Mint cDNA synthesis kit, with a TRBC-specific oligonucleotide serving as the primer. After uracil-DNA glycosylase treatment, a first 18-cycle PCR used universal primers M1SS and BC2_uni_R on all cDNA. The paper's data handling went like this. Normalization of each sample was performed by random selection of 1 million high-quality reads, each carrying a distinct molecular identifier. Reads sharing molecular identifiers were discarded rather than binned into consensus sequences. MiTCR, with a Q25 quality threshold and the strictest error-elimination algorithm, was used for CDR3 identification, clonotype clustering and error correction. A nonparametric unseen species model with Euler transformation was used to estimate lower-bound total TCR beta diversity. TCRdb handled the public reads itself, with Q25 trimming in fastp and clone calling in MiXCR, and kept productive beta chains. CDR3 protein duplicates are merged, each entry listing the most common genes and DNA. None of the V and J calls come from the authors' own analysis; TCRdb made them. The sample profile shows about 590,000 distinct CDR3 sequences; about 30% of them were found once. The ten largest clones take up approximately 15% of the sample.

The donors were roughly 39 Caucasian individuals from Russia, aged roughly 6 to 100 years, who were systemically healthy. Each donor gave approximately 9.4 milliliters of peripheral blood, drawn into EDTA-treated Vacutainer tubes. Ficoll-Paque density-gradient centrifugation was used to isolate PBMCs, with at least 6.5 million per sample. Trizol reagent was used to extract total RNA from PBMCs, with at least 6 micrograms per sample. For every donor, flow cytometry on a PBMC aliquot measured the percentage of naive CD45RAhigh/CD27high T cells. The chain uses TRBV20-1 and TRBJ2-1, and 7 bases in between align with TRBD2. This TCR derives from a woman older than 75 in good health. The sequencing input was blood. This receptor has the CDR3 CSVRLAGETQFF. The DNA sequence is given as TGCAGTGTAAGACTAGCCGGGGAGACCCAGTTCTTC.